This T cell receptor beta chain came from a study of T cell changes during pregnancy in multiple sclerosis. CDR1 is LNHDA, CDR2 SQIVND, per germline (reference sequence). Deletions cut 3 bases from V and 3 bases from J, with 6 bases between. There are 13 residues in the CDR3. Some clones are missing from TCRdb's copy, which holds only in-frame ones; the method was immunoSEQ multiplex PCR. Among over 45,000 clones listed, about 93% were seen once. This receptor was obtained from a female donor with multiple sclerosis, enrolled in a pregnancy study. The sample consisted of CD8+ T cells from peripheral blood mononuclear cells, taken in the third trimester of pregnancy. This chain uses TRBV19 with TRBJ2-1, with a tentative D call TRBD2 (5 bases). CDR3 sequence (DNA): TGTGCCAGTAGTATTGACTACTACAATGAGCAGTTCTTC. As protein: CASSIDYYNEQFF.